This T cell receptor (beta chain) was captured by sequencing in a study of shared clonotypes between healthy human individuals. Study summary: Three CD4 naive, three CD4 memory, two CD8 naive and one CD8 memory plate were used per donor. Study conclusions and caveats: Only blood was sampled; tissue repertoires likely differ. Sharing of clonotypes among donors was expected to vary with sequencing depth.

This CDR3 has 14 residues. The germline V and J ends were trimmed by 0 bases and 12 bases, with 17 bases remaining between them. Germline lookup yields CDR1 SGHAT and CDR2 FQNNGV. As for this clone: The antigen is undetermined.

Sorted-subset replicate PCR reactions contained roughly 200 ng DNA, corresponding to about 30,000 T cell genomes. Data came from immunoSEQ multiplex PCR; TCRdb stores just in-frame clones and leaves some out. The table has some 630,000 clones, more than 70% seen once. This TCR was recovered from a woman in her twenties or thirties in good health. This sequence joins TRBV11-2 and TRBJ1-2; D unclear. Sequenced sample: memory CD4+ T cells sorted from blood. Subset of the sample: CD45RA-negative fraction. The CDR3 sequence: CASSLDNRGLSHTF. CDR3 in DNA: TGTGCCAGCAGCTTAGACAATCGTGGACTTAGCCACACCTTC.